These 16 T cell receptor beta chains came from one sample sequenced in a study of blood T cells in healthy people across ages. The use of a sample-barcoded 5' primer and a J-beta primer mix characterized a second PCR of about 7 to 12 cycles. One entry per CDR3 protein results from TCRdb running MiXCR on the 5' RACE reads. The repertoire holds some 860,000 distinct CDR3 sequences, with approximately 53% as singletons. The source material was blood. These receptors came from a man between 40 and 49 years old in good health.

The rearrangement joins TRBV27 to TRBJ2-2; 7 bases map to TRBD2. Germline lookup yields CDR1 MNHEY and CDR2 SMNVEV (reference sequence). V lost 0 bases and J lost 5; bases outside the gene matches: 3. The CDR3 consists of 15 residues. The CDR3 spells CASSLSTGRTGELFF. CDR3 DNA: TGTGCCAGCAGTTTATCAACCGGGAGGACCGGGGAGCTGTTTTTT.

This clonotype has just one count. The rearrangement uses TRBV7-3 and TRBJ2-5; D gene ambiguous. The DNA matches TRBJ2-1 better at its end, which makes the J call doubtful. Per the germline V gene, CDR1 is SGHTA and CDR2 is FQGTGA. This CDR3 contains 13 residues. The CDR3 here is CASSLTLQETQFF. The DNA of the CDR3 is TGTGCCAGCAGCTTAACGCTCCAAGAGACCCAGTTCTTC.

This sequence joins TRBV5-6 and TRBJ2-6; D gene unclear. Trimming removed 0 bases at V and 0 bases at J, with 4 bases between. Looked up from germline, CDR1 is SGHDT and CDR2 is YYEEEE. This CDR3 spans 15 amino acids. CDR3 in amino acids: CASSLAISGANVLTF. DNA for the CDR3: TGTGCCAGCAGCTTGGCGATCTCTGGGGCCAACGTCCTGACTTTC.

This clonotype was counted once. The junction and the germline gene differ at one end; a read error may be behind it. The chain employs TRBV5-1 and TRBJ2-1; a possible D gene is TRBD2 (5 bases). This CDR3 comprises 15 residues. Germline CDR1 and CDR2: SGHRS and YFSETQ. For the CDR3, the DNA is TGCGCCAGCAGCTCGGACTCGAACTCCTGCAATGAGCAGTTCTTC. It codes for CASSSDSNSCNEQFF.

The V call is TRBV14, the J call TRBJ1-6, with 7 bases matching TRBD1. CDR1 and CDR2 (germline): SGHDN, FVKESK. This CDR3 contains 16 residues. V was pared by 0 bases and J by 15 bases, with 14 bases of the junction left unmatched. The CDR3 loop reads CASSQEQLRTGPHLHF. The CDR3 DNA follows: TGTGCCAGCAGCCAAGAACAGCTACGGACAGGACCTCACCTCCACTTT.

This clonotype was found many times. The chain recombines TRBV4-1 with TRBJ2-7, with D uncertain. CDR3 size: 16 residues. Trimming left V 1 base short and J 5 bases short, with 18 bases between. The V gene's germline CDR1 is MGHRA and CDR2 YSYEKL. The CDR3 reads CASSQGQSINIHEQYF. The CDR3, as DNA: TGCGCCAGCAGCCAAGGGCAGTCAATTAACATCCACGAGCAGTACTTC.

This clonotype has just a few counts. J is TRBJ2-1 and V is TRBV29-1; D may be TRBD2 (6 bases). This CDR3 has 12 amino acids. Germline CDR1 reads SQVTM; CDR2 reads ANQGSEA. The V gene lost 7 bases and the J gene lost 2 bases, with 9 bases spanning the gap. The CDR3 region is CSAPGAYNEQFF. CDR3 in DNA: TGCAGCGCGCCGGGAGCCTACAATGAGCAGTTCTTC.

The chain couples TRBV25-1 to TRBJ2-1; tentative D call: TRBD2 (6 bases). The germline V gene encodes CDR1 MGHDK and CDR2 SYGVNS. Trimming left V 0 bases short and J 6 bases short, with 9 bases between. This CDR3 spans 14 amino acids. The CDR3, as DNA: TGTGCCAGCAGTGAATACGGGGGAACCAATGAGCAGTTCTTC. Translation: CASSEYGGTNEQFF.

The table lists this clonotype with a few counts. This sequence joins TRBV12-3 or TRBV12-4 and TRBJ2-1; D is uncertain. Trimming took 10 bases from V and 7 from J, leaving 11 bases between them. The CDR3 runs 11 residues. CDR3 loop: CATRLGNEQFF. CDR3 DNA: TGTGCCACCAGGTTGGGGAATGAGCAGTTCTTC.

The gene calls are TRBV13 and TRBJ2-5; D unresolved. The CDR3 length is 19 residues. V dropped 3 bases and J dropped 1 base, with 24 bases sitting between them. Looked up from germline, CDR1 is PRHDT and CDR2 is FYEKMQ (reference sequence). DNA for the CDR3: TGTGCCAGCAGCTTGAGGTCCTGGGCAGGCCCGTCGATCCAAGAGACCCAGTACTTC. It translates to CASSLRSWAGPSIQETQYF.

The rearrangement joins TRBV4-3 to TRBJ2-7, with TRBD2 matching over 8 bases. V shed 0 bases and J 3 bases; nucleotides not matched to a gene: 7. Germline V gives CDR1 LGHNA, CDR2 YSLEER. The CDR3 extends over 16 amino acids. CDR3: CASSQDAERGNYEQYF. The CDR3, as DNA: TGCGCCAGCAGCCAAGATGCTGAGCGGGGGAACTACGAGCAGTACTTC.

The chain uses TRBV7-2 and TRBJ2-7; 10 bases are a match to TRBD2. Unmatched junction bases numbered 7, after V lost 1 base and J lost 4 bases. The CDR3 covers 16 residues. CDR1 and CDR2 (germline): SGHTA, FQGNSA. The CDR3 DNA is TGTGCCAGCAGCTTAGGGGCTAGCGGGAGTGGGTACGAGCAGTACTTC. Translated, it gives CASSLGASGSGYEQYF.

J is TRBJ2-1 and V is TRBV12-3 or TRBV12-4, with 8 bases that match TRBD2. CDR3 length: 17 residues. With V trimmed by 4 bases and J by 8 bases, 16 bases remained unmatched. CDR3 sequence reads: CASSYGPGTRVLYEQFF. The CDR3 DNA follows: TGTGCCAGCAGTTACGGACCCGGGACTAGGGTCCTGTATGAGCAGTTCTTC.

CDR3 in DNA: TGTGCCACCAGTGATGGACTAGCGGGAGGGGTCGCAGATACGCAGTATTTT. Its translation is CATSDGLAGGVADTQYF. J is TRBJ2-3 and V is TRBV24-1; 15 nucleotides agree with TRBD2. The CDR3 contains 17 residues. Unmatched junction bases numbered 4, after V lost 3 bases and J lost 4 bases. CDR1 is KGHDR and CDR2 is SFDVKD in the germline V gene.

This clonotype was seen a single time. The chain has TRBV7-2 and TRBJ2-2; TRBD2 agrees at 8 bases. V gave up 2 bases and J gave up 5 bases; unmatched junction bases: 10. The germline CDR1 and CDR2 sequences are SGHTA and FQGNSA. The CDR3 runs to 17 residues. The CDR3 reads CASSLKSVLAATGELFF. The CDR3, as DNA: TGTGCCAGCAGCTTAAAATCCGTACTAGCGGCAACCGGGGAGCTGTTTTTT.

The chain has TRBV28 and TRBJ2-4; D is possibly TRBD1 or TRBD2 (5 bases each). The CDR3 extends over 14 amino acids. Between the trimmed V and J ends, which lost 8 bases and 7 bases, there was a span of 18 bases. Germline-derived CDR1 and CDR2 are MDHEN and SYDVKM. Here the CDR3 reads CASSGLLGTNIQYF. The CDR3 DNA is TGTGCCAGCTCAGGGTTGTTGGGGACCAACATTCAGTACTTC.